The sequence of this T cell receptor beta chain was determined in a study of T cell responses to AZD1222 COVID-19 vaccine. Notes on the study in general: Clonal diversity was possibly underestimated; the donors were predominantly white British and more often female. Across spike, vaccine-associated CD4 TCRs were found, dominant at 160-218 and 743-854.

J lost 5 bases, V lost 5 bases, and 5 bases had no gene match. This CDR3 comprises 16 residues. Germline CDR1 reads SGHAT; CDR2 reads FQNNGV. Details on this clone: Its target is unknown.

TCRdb's copy holds only in-frame clones and misses some; the assay was immunoSEQ multiplex PCR. The sample lists 75,000 to 85,000 clones, approximately 90% occurring once. The rearrangement uses TRBV11-2 and TRBJ2-1, with TRBD2 matching 14 bases. This receptor was taken from an adult who received the AZD1222 COVID-19 vaccine. The sequencing used peripheral blood, collected 28 days after the second AZD1222 dose. The CDR3 here is CASSVRLAGGDNEQFF. Written as DNA, the CDR3 is TGTGCCAGCAGCGTCCGACTAGCGGGGGGGGACAATGAGCAGTTCTTC. Variable domain in full (rest from reference TRBV11-2 and TRBJ2-1): EAGVAQSPRYKIIEKRQSVAFWCNPISGHATLYWYQQILGQGPKLLIQFQNNGVVDDSQLPKDRFSAERLKGVDSTLKIQPAKLEDSAVYLCASSVRLAGGDNEQFFGPGTRLTVL.